A few counts support the clone carrying this T cell receptor (beta chain). Antigen unknown. These patients, aged 18 to 65, had recently diagnosed hyperthyroidism lasting under 2 months. The CDR3 sequence is 13 residues long. The germline V gene encodes CDR1 DFQATT and CDR2 SNEGSKA (reference sequence). Trimming took 7 bases from V and 4 from J, leaving 15 bases between them. These data come from a study of T cells in Graves' hyperthyroidism and ophthalmopathy. Overall study results and limits: Progression to ophthalmopathy was predicted a median of roughly seven months early. Most thyroid clonotypes expanded above 0.001 appeared in blood too.

TCR beta CDR3 regions were amplified from RNA transcripts. Using the HTBI primer set, a first-round RT-PCR was run on the TCR CDR3. TCRdb recomputed calls from the multiplex PCR reads with MiXCR, one row per CDR3 protein. The sample holds nearly 110,000 distinct CDR3 sequences, approximately 15% seen once. The chain has TRBV20-1 and TRBJ2-3; D is ambiguous. The specimen sequenced was blood. The source is a woman in her fifties or sixties with Graves' hyperthyroidism. CDR3 sequence: CSDSDPRADTQYF. DNA of the CDR3: TGCAGTGACTCGGACCCGAGAGCAGATACGCAGTATTTT.